The 23 T cell receptor beta chains presented below share a single source sample, sequenced in a study of human T cells and chemical hapten exposure. TCRdb called the RACE reads again in MiXCR, with one record for every CDR3 protein. This table has 35,000 to 40,000 distinct CDR3 sequences, about 10% appearing once. Described time point: pre-sensitization, week 0. Treatment indicated: therapeutic diphenylcyclopropenone sensitization with weekly scalp DPC. Sequences were derived from whole blood, sampled in connection with sensitization to the hapten diphenylcyclopropenone (DPC). Receptor source: a man aged 25-45 years with alopecia areata. Some clones in this sample may be carry-over from other donors' samples.

The chain combines TRBV12-3 or TRBV12-4 with TRBJ2-1; tentatively, D is TRBD2 (5 bases). The V end was cut by 5 bases, the J end by 0 bases, with 11 bases between. This CDR3 region has 15 residues. The CDR3, as DNA: TGTGCCAGCAGTCCAACTAGGGCCTCCTACAATGAGCAGTTCTTC. Translated: CASSPTRASYNEQFF.

This clonotype has only a few counts. The chain joins TRBV3-1 to TRBJ2-7; TRBD2 might be the D (5 bases). The germline gives CDR1 LGHDT, CDR2 YNNKEL (reference sequence). The CDR3 is 16 amino acids. Between the trimmed V and J ends, which lost 0 bases and 2 bases, there was a span of 14 bases. Here the CDR3 reads CASSQDIVYGAYEQYF. CDR3 nucleotide sequence: TGTGCCAGCAGCCAAGATATCGTCTACGGGGCCTACGAGCAGTACTTC.

V gene TRBV4-3 combines with J gene TRBJ2-3; a possible D gene is TRBD1 (6 bases). V was clipped by 2 bases and J by 1 base, with 13 bases between them. The CDR3 has 16 amino acids. Germline loops: CDR1 LGHNA, CDR2 YSLEER. In DNA form, the CDR3 reads TGCGCCAGCAGCCAACGATACAGGGTGGGCACAGATACGCAGTATTTT. Translation: CASSQRYRVGTDTQYF.

This chain links TRBV6-2 or TRBV6-3 with TRBJ2-1; maybe TRBD2 (6 bases). Trimming pared 1 base from V and 4 bases from J, leaving 14 bases between. The CDR3 is made up of 16 amino acids. Germline values: CDR1 MNHEY, CDR2 SVGEGT. This CDR3 reads CASSYYTSGSYNEQFF. The CDR3 DNA is TGTGCCAGCAGTTACTATACGAGCGGGTCTTACAATGAGCAGTTCTTC.

This clonotype occurred a few times. J is TRBJ1-2 and V is TRBV7-3; D uncertain. CDR3 length equals 13 residues. Trimming took 3 bases from V and 4 from J, leaving 9 bases between them. Germline CDR1 SGHTA, CDR2 FQGTGA. CDR3: CASSFKGGYGYTF. As DNA, the CDR3 is TGTGCCAGCAGCTTTAAGGGCGGCTATGGCTACACCTTC.

In its sample, this clonotype was seen many times. The V and J genes are TRBV29-1 and TRBJ2-1; 10 nucleotides line up with TRBD2. This CDR3 is 13 amino acids long. V was clipped by 4 bases and J by 9 bases; unmatched bases: 6. The germline CDR1 and CDR2 sequences are SQVTM and ANQGSEA. This chain's CDR3 is CSVGSGRAPEQFF. The CDR3 DNA reads TGCAGCGTTGGAAGCGGGAGGGCGCCTGAGCAGTTCTTC.

This clonotype was seen only a few times. The chain couples TRBV27 to TRBJ2-5; weak D call: TRBD2 (6 bases). CDR1 and CDR2 (germline): MNHEY, SMNVEV (reference sequence). This CDR3 region has 14 residues. Trimming cost V 3 bases and J 0 bases, with 8 bases left between them. The CDR3 is CASSFAGNQETQYF. As DNA, the CDR3 is TGTGCCAGCAGTTTTGCGGGAAACCAAGAGACCCAGTACTTC.

The gene calls are TRBV29-1 and TRBJ1-3, with D possibly matching TRBD1 (5 bases). The length of the CDR3 is 12 residues. The germline CDR1 and CDR2 sequences are SQVTM and ANQGSEA. Trimming removed 6 bases from V and 7 bases from J, with 13 bases in between. The CDR3 here is CSVGLIDNTIYF. In DNA form, the CDR3 reads TGCAGCGTGGGGCTGATTGATAACACCATATATTTT.

In this sample, this clonotype turned up many times. The chain carries TRBV6-1 and TRBJ1-3; D remains ambiguous. V dropped 0 bases and J dropped 7 bases, with 1 base sitting between them. This CDR3 spans 11 amino acids. Germline-derived CDR1 and CDR2 are MNHNS and SASEGT. The DNA for the CDR3 is TGTGCCAGCAGTGAAGCGAACACCATATATTTT. Its translation: CASSEANTIYF.

This clonotype has ten or more counts. CDR3 amino acids: CASSEALLGRGTSTDTQYF. DNA of the CDR3: TGTGCCAGCAGTGAAGCGCTTCTAGGGCGGGGGACTAGCACAGATACGCAGTATTTT. The J gene is TRBJ2-3, the V gene TRBV2; 7 bases are a match to TRBD2. The CDR3 contains 19 residues. V shed 0 bases and J 0 bases; nucleotides not matched to a gene: 12. Germline CDR1 is SNHLY and CDR2 is FYNNEI.

At least ten counts were recorded for this clonotype. The chain links TRBV6-6 to TRBJ2-1; D gene ambiguous. Germline CDR1 and CDR2: MNHNY and SVGAGI (reference sequence). Trimming stripped 7 bases from V and 6 bases from J, with 13 bases between. This CDR3 contains 13 residues. CDR3 protein: CASTPTFSNEQFF. The DNA for the CDR3 is TGTGCCAGCACCCCGACTTTTAGCAATGAGCAGTTCTTC.

This rearrangement joins TRBV29-1 to TRBJ1-2; 7 nucleotides agree with TRBD1. V lost 4 bases to trimming and J lost 6 bases; unmatched junction nucleotides: 11. The CDR3 sequence is 14 residues long. Germline loops: CDR1 SQVTM, CDR2 ANQGSEA. CDR3 in amino acids: CSVATGQTFDGYTF. CDR3 in DNA: TGCAGCGTTGCCACGGGACAGACTTTCGATGGCTACACCTTC.

The V call is TRBV11-3, the J call TRBJ2-1; D remains unclear. The CDR3 consists of 13 residues. Trimming shortened V by 1 base and J by 7 bases, and 8 bases separated the two germline ends. Per germline, CDR1 SGHNT and CDR2 YENEEA. The DNA for the CDR3 is TGTGCCAGCAGCTTAGCCGTTGGAAATGAGCAGTTCTTC. Amino acids: CASSLAVGNEQFF.

The gene calls are TRBV11-3 and TRBJ1-2; no definite D call. Germline-derived CDR1 and CDR2 are SGHNT and YENEEA. The V end was cut by 0 bases, the J end by 3 bases, with 11 bases between. The CDR3 totals 15 residues. This CDR3 reads CASSLDSQAYYGYTF. The CDR3, as DNA: TGTGCCAGCAGCTTAGATTCCCAGGCATACTATGGCTACACCTTC.

This clonotype came up many times. The chain carries TRBV12-3 or TRBV12-4 and TRBJ2-3; 8 bases align to TRBD1. The ends lost 3 bases at V and 2 bases at J; junction bases unmatched: 16. The CDR3 has 19 amino acids. The CDR3 coding sequence is TGTGCCAGCAGTTTCGGCGGATCAACAGGGGGAGGCTACACAGATACGCAGTATTTT. Its translation is CASSFGGSTGGGYTDTQYF.

The table lists this clonotype with many counts. The chain joins TRBV9 to TRBJ2-1, with D possibly being TRBD1 (6 bases). The CDR3 contains 16 residues. V was trimmed by 4 bases and J by 1 base, leaving 15 bases between them. The germline V gene encodes CDR1 SGDLS and CDR2 YYNGEE. The CDR3 loop reads CASSTEGVISYNEQFF. In DNA, the CDR3 is TGTGCCAGCAGCACCGAGGGGGTTATTTCCTACAATGAGCAGTTCTTC.

The V call is TRBV11-2, the J call TRBJ1-1, with 7 bases that match TRBD1. The CDR3 runs 15 residues. Germline V gives CDR1 SGHAT, CDR2 FQNNGV. J gave up 4 bases and V 5 bases, and 10 bases lay outside the gene matches. The CDR3, as DNA: TGTGCCAGCAGCCCACGAGGGGGCAAGGTCACTGAAGCTTTCTTT. It is translated as CASSPRGGKVTEAFF.

This clonotype was counted many times. The V gene is TRBV10-3, the J gene TRBJ2-3, with 11 nucleotides matching TRBD2. Germline values: CDR1 ENHRY, CDR2 SYGVKD. The trim removed 6 bases at V and 2 bases at J, leaving 4 bases unmatched. The CDR3 covers 15 residues. DNA of the CDR3: TGTGCCATCAGCGGGACTAGCGGCCCCACAGATACGCAGTATTTT. Encoded protein: CAISGTSGPTDTQYF.

This chain links TRBV3-1 with TRBJ1-1; D is ambiguous. This CDR3 spans 12 amino acids. Trimming left V 1 base short and J 8 bases short, with 8 bases between. The V gene's germline CDR1 is LGHDT and CDR2 YNNKEL (reference sequence). The CDR3 spells CASSQAGSEAFF. The CDR3 region has the DNA TGTGCCAGCAGCCAAGCTGGCAGCGAAGCTTTCTTT.

The chain uses TRBV9 and TRBJ1-3; perhaps TRBD1 as D (5 bases). The germline V and J ends were trimmed by 0 bases and 7 bases, with 11 bases remaining between them. Per germline, CDR1 SGDLS and CDR2 YYNGEE. The CDR3 is 14 residues long. Written as DNA, the CDR3 is TGTGCCAGCAGCGTAGATGGACAATGGAACACCATATATTTT. Its protein is CASSVDGQWNTIYF.

This clonotype was seen more than once but under ten times. The chain joins TRBV5-1 to TRBJ2-3; D unresolved. The germline gives CDR1 SGHRS, CDR2 YFSETQ. Trimming cost V 0 bases and J 4 bases, with 12 bases left between them. The length of the CDR3 is 15 residues. The CDR3 DNA reads as TGCGCCAGCAGCTTGGATAAGAGCGCCCCAGATACGCAGTATTTT. Translating gives CASSLDKSAPDTQYF.

The chain recombines TRBV2 with TRBJ2-2; D is possibly TRBD1 (5 bases). The CDR3 runs 14 residues. The V end lost 6 bases, the J end lost 7 bases, and 15 bases lay between the germline ends. From germline, CDR1 is SNHLY and CDR2 FYNNEI. The CDR3 here is CASRSFRGNGELFF. The CDR3 DNA is TGTGCCAGCAGATCCTTTAGGGGTAACGGGGAGCTGTTTTTT.

V and J are TRBV10-1 and TRBJ2-7; D unresolved. CDR1 and CDR2 from the germline V gene are WNHNN and SYGVQD (reference sequence). Trimming cost V 3 bases and J 2 bases, with 8 bases left between them. This CDR3 region has 13 residues. The CDR3 protein is CASSEGSTYEQYF. The CDR3 DNA reads TGCGCCAGCAGTGAAGGCAGCACCTACGAGCAGTACTTC.